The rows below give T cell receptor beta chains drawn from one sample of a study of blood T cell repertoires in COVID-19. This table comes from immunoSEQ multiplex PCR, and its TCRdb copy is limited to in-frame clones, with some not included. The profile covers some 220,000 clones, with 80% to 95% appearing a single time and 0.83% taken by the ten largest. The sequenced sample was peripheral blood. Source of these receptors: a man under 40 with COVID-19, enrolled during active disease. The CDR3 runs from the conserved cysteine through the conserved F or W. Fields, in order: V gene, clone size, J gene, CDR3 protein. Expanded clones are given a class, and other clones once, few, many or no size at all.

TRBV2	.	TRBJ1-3	CASNRDRDSSGNTIYF
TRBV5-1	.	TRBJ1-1	CASSLDKLRTSKNTEAFF
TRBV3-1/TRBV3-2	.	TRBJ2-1	CASSQLSSYNEQFF
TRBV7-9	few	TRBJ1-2	CASSPTDMNYGYTF
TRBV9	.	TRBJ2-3	CASSAGTSEDTDTQYF
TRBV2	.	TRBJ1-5	CASSPSSSNQPQHF
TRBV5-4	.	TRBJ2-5	CASSWAGLAGRQETQYF
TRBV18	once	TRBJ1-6	CASSQDRVAPLHF
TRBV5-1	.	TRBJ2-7	CASSEAGTLVYEQYF
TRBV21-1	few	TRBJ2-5	CARNAERQGIQETQYF
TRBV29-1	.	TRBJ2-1	CSVGDMAGAYNEQFF
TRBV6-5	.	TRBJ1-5	CASSYEDGGNQPQHF
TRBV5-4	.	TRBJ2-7	CASGPGGELLYEQYF
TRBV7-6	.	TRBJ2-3	CASSLASGGSDTQYF
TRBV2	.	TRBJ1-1	CAMRRDSYEAFF
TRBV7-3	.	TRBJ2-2	CASSSRGQGSTGELFF
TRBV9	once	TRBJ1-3	CASSVQGASGNTIYF
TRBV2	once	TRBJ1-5	CASSGTGGNQPQHF
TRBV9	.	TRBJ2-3	CASSTGGDTDTQYF
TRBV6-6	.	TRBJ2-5	CASSYSGGQETQYF
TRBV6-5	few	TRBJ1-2	CASYEGAPGYGYTF
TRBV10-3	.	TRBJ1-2	CAIRGQFPNYGYTF
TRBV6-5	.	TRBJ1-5	CASRRGPGNQPQHF
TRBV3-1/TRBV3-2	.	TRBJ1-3	CASSQHRISGNTIYF
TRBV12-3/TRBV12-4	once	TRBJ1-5	CASSQFQNQHF
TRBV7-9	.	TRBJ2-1	CASSSDRFSSYNEQFF
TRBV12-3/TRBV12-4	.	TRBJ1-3	CASSGQGSNTIYF
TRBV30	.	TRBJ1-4	CAWSLGQGGEKLFF
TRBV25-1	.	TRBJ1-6	CASSESGTGSSPLHF
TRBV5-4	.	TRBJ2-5	CASRAGRERGTQETQYF
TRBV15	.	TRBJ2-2	CATSRAATGNTGELFF
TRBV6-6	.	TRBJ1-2	CASSQAGMEGGYTF
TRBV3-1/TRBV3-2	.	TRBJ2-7	CASSQSRGAYEQYF
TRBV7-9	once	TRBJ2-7	CASSLAQGASYEQYF
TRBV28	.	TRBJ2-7	CASSVRDTYEQYF
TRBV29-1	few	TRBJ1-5	CSVEETGDQPQHF